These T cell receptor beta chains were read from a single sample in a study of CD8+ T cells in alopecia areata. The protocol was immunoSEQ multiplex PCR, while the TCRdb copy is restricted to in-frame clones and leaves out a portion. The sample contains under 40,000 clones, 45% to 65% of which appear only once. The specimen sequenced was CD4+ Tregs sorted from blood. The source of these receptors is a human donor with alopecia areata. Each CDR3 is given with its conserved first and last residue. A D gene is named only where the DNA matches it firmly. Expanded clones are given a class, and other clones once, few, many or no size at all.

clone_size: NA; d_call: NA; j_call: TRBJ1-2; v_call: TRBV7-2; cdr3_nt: TGTGCCAGCAGCCCTACCCAAGGTGCTTACCGATATGGCTACACCTTC; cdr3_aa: CASSPTQGAYRYGYTF
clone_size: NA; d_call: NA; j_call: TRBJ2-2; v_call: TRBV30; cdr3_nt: TGTGCCTGGAGTCCGACCCCTATTCTGGGGGAGCTGTTTTTT; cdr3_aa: CAWSPTPILGELFF
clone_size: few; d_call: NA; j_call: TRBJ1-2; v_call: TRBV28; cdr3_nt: TGTGCCAGCAGCCCAGGGTTTTCTGGCTACACCTTC; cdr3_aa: CASSPGFSGYTF
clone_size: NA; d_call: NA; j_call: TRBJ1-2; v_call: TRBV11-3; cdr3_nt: TGTGCCAGCAGCTTAGATGGAGGACCGTCCTATGGCTACACCTTC; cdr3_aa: CASSLDGGPSYGYTF
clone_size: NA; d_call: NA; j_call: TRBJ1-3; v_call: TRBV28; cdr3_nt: TGTGCCAGCAGTTCAGCCCGGAGCTCTGGAAACACCATATATTTT; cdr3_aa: CASSSARSSGNTIYF
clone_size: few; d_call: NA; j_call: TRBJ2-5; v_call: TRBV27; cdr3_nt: TGTGCCAGCAGTTCCCTCAGTCATGGGAGGGAGACCCAGTACTTC; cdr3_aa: CASSSLSHGRETQYF
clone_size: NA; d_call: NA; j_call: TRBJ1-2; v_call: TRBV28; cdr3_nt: TGTGCCATTTCCAAGGCAGGAAACTATGGCTACACCTTC; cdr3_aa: CAISKAGNYGYTF
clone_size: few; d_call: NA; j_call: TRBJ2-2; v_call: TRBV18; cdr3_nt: TGTGCCAGCTCACCACCGGGGGATCGAAACACCGGGGAGCTGTTTTTT; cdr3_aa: CASSPPGDRNTGELFF
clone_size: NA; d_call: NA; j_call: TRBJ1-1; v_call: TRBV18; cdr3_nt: TGTGCCAGCTCACGAGACACGAATACTGAAGCTTTCTTT; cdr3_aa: CASSRDTNTEAFF
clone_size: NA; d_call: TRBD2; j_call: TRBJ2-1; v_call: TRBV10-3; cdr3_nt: TGTGCCATTAAGCGGGAGGGACACAATGAGCAGTTCTTC; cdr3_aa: CAIKREGHNEQFF
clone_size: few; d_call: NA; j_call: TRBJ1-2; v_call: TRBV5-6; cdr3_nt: TGTGCCAGCAGCTTGACGATCGTCTGGGGCTACACCTTC; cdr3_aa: CASSLTIVWGYTF
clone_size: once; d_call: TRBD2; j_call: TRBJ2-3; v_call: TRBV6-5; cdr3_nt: TGTGCCAGCAGTTACTCACTAGCGGGAGCAGATACGCAGTATTTT; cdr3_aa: CASSYSLAGADTQYF
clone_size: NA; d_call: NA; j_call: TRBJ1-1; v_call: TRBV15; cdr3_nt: TGTGCCACCAGCAGAGATGGACACCCGAACACTGAAGCTTTCTTT; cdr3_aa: CATSRDGHPNTEAFF
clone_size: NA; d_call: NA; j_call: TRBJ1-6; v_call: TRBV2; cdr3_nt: TGTGCCAGCAGTGCCCCACCCCTTTCACCCCTCCACTTT; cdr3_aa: CASSAPPLSPLHF
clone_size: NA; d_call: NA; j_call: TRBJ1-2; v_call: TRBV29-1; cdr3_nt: TGCAGCGTTGACAGGGCAGGGGCAGACTATGGCTACACCTTC; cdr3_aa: CSVDRAGADYGYTF
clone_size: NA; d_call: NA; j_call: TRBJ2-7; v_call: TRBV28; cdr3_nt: TGTGCCAGCAGTTTAGAAGGGGCAGGGCGAGGTGAGCAGTACTTC; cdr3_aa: CASSLEGAGRGEQYF
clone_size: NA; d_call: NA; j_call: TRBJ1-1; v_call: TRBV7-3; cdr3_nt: TGTGCCAGCAGCTTAAGGGTTGGGTTCGGGGTAGGTAACACTGAAGCTTTCTTT; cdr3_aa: CASSLRVGFGVGNTEAFF
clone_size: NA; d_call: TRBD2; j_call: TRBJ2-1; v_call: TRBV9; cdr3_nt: TGTGCCAGCAGCACCCGAACCGGGACTAGAGCTTCAAGCGAGCAGTTCTTC; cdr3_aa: CASSTRTGTRASSEQFF
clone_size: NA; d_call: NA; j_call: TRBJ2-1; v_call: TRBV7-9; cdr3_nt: TGTGCCAGCAGAATGATTGCTTCCTCGCGGGAGCAGTTCTTC; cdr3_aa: CASRMIASSREQFF
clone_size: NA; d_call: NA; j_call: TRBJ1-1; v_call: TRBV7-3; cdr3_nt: TGTGCCAGCAGCCCCATGGGAGGGGACACTGAAGCTTTCTTT; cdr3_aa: CASSPMGGDTEAFF
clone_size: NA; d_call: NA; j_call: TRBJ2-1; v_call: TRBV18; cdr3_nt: TGTGCCAGCTCACCACGGGAGGGGGGTTTCAATGAGCAGTTCTTC; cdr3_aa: CASSPREGGFNEQFF
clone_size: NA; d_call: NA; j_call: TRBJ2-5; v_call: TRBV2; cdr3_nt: TGTGCCAGCAGTGGGGGGGAGACCCAGTACTTC; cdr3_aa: CASSGGETQYF
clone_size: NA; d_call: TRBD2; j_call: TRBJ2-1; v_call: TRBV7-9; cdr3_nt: TGTGCCAGCAGCTATAGCGGGCCCTACAATGAGCAGTTCTTC; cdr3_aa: CASSYSGPYNEQFF
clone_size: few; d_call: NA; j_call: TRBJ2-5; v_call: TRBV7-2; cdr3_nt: TGTGCCAGCAGCTTATCTTCAGGGAGGGAGACCCAGTACTTC; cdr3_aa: CASSLSSGRETQYF
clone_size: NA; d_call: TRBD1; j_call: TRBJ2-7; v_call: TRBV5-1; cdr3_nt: TGCGCCAGTGCCCAGGGACAGGGAGACGAGCAGTACTTC; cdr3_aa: CASAQGQGDEQYF
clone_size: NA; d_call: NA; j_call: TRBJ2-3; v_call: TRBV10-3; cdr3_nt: TGTGCCATCGGGGACCGGCCAGATACGCAGTATTTT; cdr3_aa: CAIGDRPDTQYF
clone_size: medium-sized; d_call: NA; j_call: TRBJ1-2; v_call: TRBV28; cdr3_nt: TGTGCCAGCCAACGGCTCCGTTCAGGCGGCTACACCTTC; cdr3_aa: CASQRLRSGGYTF
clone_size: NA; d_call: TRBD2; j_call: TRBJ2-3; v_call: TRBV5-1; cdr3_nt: TGCGCCAGCAGCCCGGGACTATACACAGATACGCAGTATTTT; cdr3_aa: CASSPGLYTDTQYF
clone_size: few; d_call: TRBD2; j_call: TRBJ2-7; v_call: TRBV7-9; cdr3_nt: TGTGCCAGCAGCTTAGGCCTCGGACTAGAGACCTACGAGCAGTACTTC; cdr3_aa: CASSLGLGLETYEQYF
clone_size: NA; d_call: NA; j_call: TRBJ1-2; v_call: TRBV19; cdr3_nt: TGTGCCAGTAGTTACTATGGCTACACCTTC; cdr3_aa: CASSYYGYTF
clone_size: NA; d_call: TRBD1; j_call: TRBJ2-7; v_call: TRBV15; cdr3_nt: TGTGCCACCAGTAACCCGGGACAGGGTGCCTACGAGCAGTACTTC; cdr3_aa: CATSNPGQGAYEQYF
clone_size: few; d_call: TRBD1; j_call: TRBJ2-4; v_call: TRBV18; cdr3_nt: TGTGCCAGCTCACCTATAGGGGGCTCGGGAAACATTCAGTACTTC; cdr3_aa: CASSPIGGSGNIQYF
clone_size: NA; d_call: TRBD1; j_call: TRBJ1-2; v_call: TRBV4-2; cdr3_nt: TGTGCCAGCAGCGATCGGACAGGGGGGAACTATGGCTACACCTTC; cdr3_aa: CASSDRTGGNYGYTF
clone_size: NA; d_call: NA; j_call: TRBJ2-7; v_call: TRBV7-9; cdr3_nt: TGTGCCAGCAGCTTAGCGGGGGGGCCCTACGAGCAGTACTTC; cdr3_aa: CASSLAGGPYEQYF
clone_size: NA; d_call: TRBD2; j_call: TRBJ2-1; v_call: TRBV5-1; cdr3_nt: TGCGCCAGCAGCTCGGGGGGGCGCAATGAGCAGTTCTTC; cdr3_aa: CASSSGGRNEQFF
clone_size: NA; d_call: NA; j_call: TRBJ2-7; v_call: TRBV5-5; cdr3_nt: TGTGCCAGCAGCTTGGCAGGGGGGCGCGTATACGAGCAGTACTTC; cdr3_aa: CASSLAGGRVYEQYF
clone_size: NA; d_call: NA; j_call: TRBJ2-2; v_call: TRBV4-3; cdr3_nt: TGCGCCAGCAGCCATGTTGACGGCGGGGAGCTGTTTTTT; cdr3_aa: CASSHVDGGELFF
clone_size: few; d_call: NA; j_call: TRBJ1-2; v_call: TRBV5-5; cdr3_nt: TGTGCCAGCAGCTCCCCGGGGGATATGGGGTATGGCTACACCTTC; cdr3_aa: CASSSPGDMGYGYTF
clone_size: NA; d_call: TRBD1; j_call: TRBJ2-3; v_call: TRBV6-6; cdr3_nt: TGTGCCAGCAGATTACTCGGGGGACAGGGCGAGGGTACGCAGTATTTT; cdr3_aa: CASRLLGGQGEGTQYF
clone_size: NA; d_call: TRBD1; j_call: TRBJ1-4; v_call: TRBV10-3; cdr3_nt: TGTGCCATCAGCCAGGGGGGCACAACTAATGAAAAACTGTTTTTT; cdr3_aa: CAISQGGTTNEKLFF
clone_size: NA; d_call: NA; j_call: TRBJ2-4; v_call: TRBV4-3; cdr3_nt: TGCGCCAGCAGCCAAGATCTAGCCGGGAACATTCAGTACTTC; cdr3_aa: CASSQDLAGNIQYF
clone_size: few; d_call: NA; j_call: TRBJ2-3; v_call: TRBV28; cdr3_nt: TGTGCCAGCAGTTCCAGGGTATCCGATACGCAGTATTTT; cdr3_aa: CASSSRVSDTQYF
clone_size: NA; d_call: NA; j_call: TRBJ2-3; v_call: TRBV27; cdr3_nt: TGTGCCAGCAGGCTCGCCAAGCTGCTGGCAGATACGCAGTATTTT; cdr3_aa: CASRLAKLLADTQYF
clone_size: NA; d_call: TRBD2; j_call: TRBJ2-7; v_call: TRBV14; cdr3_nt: TGTGCCAGCAGCCGCAGGGTGATAGCGGGAGCCAACTACGAGCAGTACTTC; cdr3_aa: CASSRRVIAGANYEQYF
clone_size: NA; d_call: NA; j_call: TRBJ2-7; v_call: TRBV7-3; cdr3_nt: TGTGCCAGCAGCTTAACAGGGGGGGTCTACGAGCAGTACTTC; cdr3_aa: CASSLTGGVYEQYF
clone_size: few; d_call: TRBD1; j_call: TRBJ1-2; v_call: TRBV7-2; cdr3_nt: TGTGCCAGCAGCTACGGGGGGGACAGGGTTCGTCGAGGCTACACCTTC; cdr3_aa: CASSYGGDRVRRGYTF
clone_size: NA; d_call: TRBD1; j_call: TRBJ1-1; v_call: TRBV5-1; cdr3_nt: TGCGCCAGCAGCTCGGGACAGCGGAACACTGAAGCTTTCTTT; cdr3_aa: CASSSGQRNTEAFF
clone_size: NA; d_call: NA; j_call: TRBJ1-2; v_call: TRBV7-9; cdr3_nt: TGTGCCAGCAGCTTACTCCTTCAGGGCTACACCTTC; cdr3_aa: CASSLLLQGYTF